This TCR beta chain was recovered during a study of identifying expanded T cells in peripheral blood. Whole-study results and caveats: Variance in clone template counts between roughly 2-week samples significantly increased with total template count across all healthy donors.

Repertoires were generated with immunoSEQ multiplex PCR, while TCRdb's copy carries only in-frame clones and drops some. The sample records about 58,000 clones, approximately 89% being singletons. Germline V gives CDR1 ENHRY, CDR2 SYGVKD. V was clipped by 4 bases and J by 7 bases, with 22 bases between them. This CDR3 comprises 16 residues. As regards this clone: Its antigen is as yet unknown.

The sample taken for sequencing was blood. The rearrangement joins TRBV10-3 to TRBJ1-2; D may be TRBD1 (6 bases). The TCR sequence derives from a person aged 18 to 75 in good health. CDR3 sequence (DNA): TGTGCCATCAGTGGGGGACGTGGCAGGGGAATTGGTGGCTACACCTTC. Amino acid sequence: CAISGGRGRGIGGYTF.